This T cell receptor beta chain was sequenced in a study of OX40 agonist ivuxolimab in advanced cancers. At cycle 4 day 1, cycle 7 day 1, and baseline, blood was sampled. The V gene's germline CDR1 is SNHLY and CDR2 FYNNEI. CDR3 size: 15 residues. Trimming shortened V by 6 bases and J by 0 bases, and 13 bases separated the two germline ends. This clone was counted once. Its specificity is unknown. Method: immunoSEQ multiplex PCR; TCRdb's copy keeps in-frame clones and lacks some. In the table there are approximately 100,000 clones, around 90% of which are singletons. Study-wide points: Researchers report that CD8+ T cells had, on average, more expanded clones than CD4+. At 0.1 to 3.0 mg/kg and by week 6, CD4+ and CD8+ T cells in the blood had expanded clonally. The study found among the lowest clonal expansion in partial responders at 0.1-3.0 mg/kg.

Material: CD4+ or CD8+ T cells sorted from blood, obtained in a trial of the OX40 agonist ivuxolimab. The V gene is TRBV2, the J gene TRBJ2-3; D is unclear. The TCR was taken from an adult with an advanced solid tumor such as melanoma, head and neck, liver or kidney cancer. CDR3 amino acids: CASSRSPGSTDTQYF. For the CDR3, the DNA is TGTGCCAGCAGCCGGTCCCCGGGTAGCACAGATACGCAGTATTTT. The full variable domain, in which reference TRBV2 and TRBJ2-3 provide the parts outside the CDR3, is EPEVTQTPSHQVTQMGQEVILRCVPISNHLYFYWYRQILGQKVEFLVSFYNNEISEKSEIFDDQFSVERPDGSNFTLKIRSTKLEDSAMYFCASSRSPGSTDTQYFGPGTRLTVL.